This TCR beta chain was sequenced for a study of T cell responses to AZD1222 COVID-19 vaccine. Study-wide context: Pooled samples include second doses given at about 4 or 12 weeks.

The protocol was immunoSEQ multiplex PCR, while the TCRdb copy is restricted to in-frame clones and leaves out a portion. The data hold around 100,000 clones, with about 93% observed a single time. Looked up from germline, CDR1 is LGHDT and CDR2 is YNNKEL (reference sequence). The CDR3 sequence is 14 residues long. V shed 4 bases and J shed 4 bases, with 13 bases lying between them. The chain has TRBV3-1 (or the pseudogene TRBV3-2) and TRBJ1-2, with a possible D match to TRBD1 (6 bases). This specimen was peripheral blood, taken on day 0 of AZD1222 vaccination. This TCR was sampled from an adult in good health. The CDR3 DNA is TGTGCCAGCAGCCCGCAACAGGGCGGCTATGGCTACACCTTC. Translated: CASSPQQGGYGYTF.